Below, 25 T cell receptor beta chains from the same sample are listed, as sequenced in a study of OX40 agonist ivuxolimab in advanced cancers. Libraries came from the immunoSEQ multiplex PCR assay. The source is immuneACCESS, and TCRdb retained only in-frame sequences with V and J called. Part of the clones is not carried over; for the studies checked, unresolved V genes explain less than half of this, and the remainder is unexplained. The sample contains 20,000 to 30,000 clones, 65% to 85% of them found a single time. The ten largest make up 10% to 15% of the sample. The sample consisted of CD4+ or CD8+ T cells sorted from blood, taken in a trial of the OX40 agonist ivuxolimab. These receptor sequences come from an adult with an advanced solid tumor such as melanoma, head and neck, liver or kidney cancer.

V is TRBV19 and J is TRBJ1-1; D call uncertain. This CDR3 has 13 amino acids. The germline CDR1 and CDR2 sequences are LNHDA and SQIVND (reference sequence). Trimming took off 3 bases at V and 1 base at J, with 6 bases between the two ends. CDR3 sequence (DNA): TGTGCCAGTAGTATTTCGGCGAACACTGAAGCTTTCTTT. Amino acid sequence: CASSISANTEAFF.

The chain carries TRBV19 and TRBJ2-5; D might be TRBD2 (7 bases). The CDR3 has 14 amino acids. The V gene's germline CDR1 is LNHDA and CDR2 SQIVND (reference sequence). Trimming took 7 bases from V and 6 from J, leaving 18 bases between them. This CDR3 is CASMELGGTQTQYF. The DNA for the CDR3 is TGTGCCAGTATGGAGTTGGGGGGGACACAGACCCAGTACTTC.

This chain connects TRBV5-1 to TRBJ2-3, with TRBD1 as a possible D gene (6 bases). The V end lost 3 bases, the J end lost 13 bases, and 18 bases lay between the germline ends. Germline V gene data show CDR1 as SGHRS and CDR2 as YFSETQ. The CDR3 sequence is 13 residues long. CDR3 coding DNA: TGCGCCAGCAGCTCCATGACAGGTCTGGCAAAGTATTTT. Translation: CASSSMTGLAKYF.

This chain joins TRBV2 and TRBJ2-1; 11 bases map to TRBD2. The CDR3 extends over 13 amino acids. With V trimmed by 8 bases and J by 6 bases, 3 bases remained unmatched. The germline CDR1 and CDR2 sequences are SNHLY and FYNNEI. The CDR3 DNA follows: TGTGCCAGCCGTAGCGGGGGGGTCAATGAGCAGTTCTTC. It is translated as CASRSGGVNEQFF.

The rearrangement joins TRBV2 to TRBJ1-1; the D gene is possibly TRBD1 (5 bases). CDR3 length: 15 amino acids. V was clipped by 6 bases and J by 1 base, with 15 bases between them. Germline V CDR1 and CDR2: SNHLY, FYNNEI. The CDR3 nucleotides read TGTGCCAGCAGGAGCAGGGTAGGGGCGAACACTGAAGCTTTCTTT. Its translation is CASRSRVGANTEAFF.

The genes are TRBV23-1 and TRBJ2-7, with TRBD1 as a possible D gene (5 bases). TRBV23-1 is an open reading frame, and its role is uncertain. V lost 2 bases and J lost 0, with 20 bases in between. This CDR3 is 18 amino acids long. The CDR3 DNA follows: TGCGCCAGCAGTCAAATAGAAGGGGATAGTCATAGCTCCTACGAGCAGTACTTC. Translation gives CASSQIEGDSHSSYEQYF.

The rearrangement uses TRBV5-1 and TRBJ1-1; D gene unclear. Trimming shortened V by 0 bases and J by 8 bases, and 14 bases separated the two germline ends. The V gene's germline CDR1 is SGHRS and CDR2 YFSETQ. The CDR3 covers 14 residues. CDR3 coding DNA: TGCGCCAGCAGCTTGGCCCCGGGAGGGTTAGAAGCTTTCTTT. Protein product: CASSLAPGGLEAFF.

J is TRBJ2-3 and V is TRBV5-1, with D unclear. The CDR3 spans 16 residues. The germline CDR1 and CDR2 sequences are SGHRS and YFSETQ. V lost 0 bases, J lost 0 bases, and 11 bases lay in between. CDR3 bases: TGCGCCAGCAGCTTGGGAGCTCGAACTAGCACAGATACGCAGTATTTT. This codes for CASSLGARTSTDTQYF.

V usage is TRBV9 and J usage is TRBJ1-1; D is unresolved. This CDR3 spans 13 amino acids. Germline CDR1 SGDLS, CDR2 YYNGEE. The germline V and J ends were trimmed by 2 bases and 4 bases, with 9 bases remaining between them. The CDR3 DNA reads as TGTGCCAGCAGCGTCTTTCTGGGCACTGAAGCTTTCTTT. Its protein is CASSVFLGTEAFF.

The J gene is TRBJ2-7, the V gene TRBV7-9, with a possible D match to TRBD1 (6 bases). The V gene's germline CDR1 is SEHNR and CDR2 FQNEAQ (reference sequence). There are 12 residues in the CDR3. Deletions cut 5 bases from V and 5 bases from J, with 10 bases between. The chain's CDR3 is CASSKQGNEQYF. The CDR3 nucleotides read TGTGCCAGCAGCAAACAGGGTAACGAGCAGTACTTC. Supplemented by reference TRBV7-9 and TRBJ2-7, the full variable domain reads DTGVSQNPRHKITKRGQNVTFRCDPISEHNRLYWYRQTLGQGPEFLTYFQNEAQLEKSRLLSDRFSAERPKGSFSTLEIQRTEQGDSAMYLCASSKQGNEQYFGPGTRLTVT.

A single count supports this clone. This chain connects TRBV28 to TRBJ1-1; no firm D call. Germline CDR1 and CDR2: MDHEN and SYDVKM. The CDR3 length is 15 residues. V lost 8 bases and J 0 bases, leaving 16 bases between the germline ends. The CDR3 DNA reads TGTGCCAGCGGACCCGTGACACTCATGAACACTGAAGCTTTCTTT. Residues: CASGPVTLMNTEAFF.

This clone was observed a handful of times. The CDR3 nucleotides are TGTGCCAGTAGTACCGGGACAGGGTTCGGGAATGAGCAGTTCTTC. Translation gives CASSTGTGFGNEQFF. The rearrangement joins TRBV19 to TRBJ2-1; 9 bases align to TRBD1. The V segment lost 4 bases and the J segment 7 bases; nucleotides outside the gene matches: 8. CDR1 and CDR2 from the germline V gene are LNHDA and SQIVND (reference sequence). CDR3 size: 15 residues.

This clone has a single count. The gene calls are TRBV27 and TRBJ1-1; a possible D gene is TRBD1 (5 bases). This CDR3 comprises 13 residues. Germline CDR1 reads MNHEY; CDR2 reads SMNVEV (reference sequence). The V and J ends lost 3 bases and 5 bases respectively, with 10 bases between them. Here the CDR3 DNA reads TGTGCCAGCAGTTTCAGGGATGGGACTGAAGCTTTCTTT. Translating gives CASSFRDGTEAFF.

The chain combines TRBV4-1 with TRBJ2-4; maybe TRBD2 (6 bases). Deletions cut 2 bases from V and 6 bases from J, with 17 bases between. The CDR3 length is 16 residues. Germline V gives CDR1 MGHRA, CDR2 YSYEKL. The CDR3 is CASSQLGLPGINIQYF. CDR3 bases: TGCGCCAGCAGCCAATTGGGACTCCCTGGGATAAACATTCAGTACTTC.

As for this clone: Other DNA sequences of this sample code for an identical CDR3. This chain uses TRBV6-5 with TRBJ1-1; possible D gene TRBD1, 5 bases. Germline CDR1 is MNHEY and CDR2 is SVGAGI. The CDR3 covers 13 residues. V was trimmed by 5 bases and J by 0 bases, leaving 7 bases between them. CDR3 region: CASSLTVNTEAFF. CDR3 coding DNA: TGTGCCAGCAGTCTGACAGTGAACACTGAAGCTTTCTTT.

The chain recombines TRBV30 with TRBJ1-2; D is unresolved. Germline values: CDR1 GTSNPN, CDR2 SVGIG (reference sequence). Trimming pared 2 bases from V and 4 bases from J, leaving 17 bases between. The CDR3 covers 15 residues. Written as DNA, the CDR3 is TGTGCCTGGAGTTCTCCCCTGGAAGGCTTCTATGGCTACACCTTC. It specifies CAWSSPLEGFYGYTF.

CDR3 in amino acids: CASSSPSPFGYYEQYF. In DNA, the CDR3 is TGTGCCAGCAGTTCCCCCTCCCCCTTCGGTTACTACGAGCAGTACTTC. The V call is TRBV28, the J call TRBJ2-7; no firm D call. Trimming removed 4 bases from V and 3 bases from J, with 19 bases in between. There are 16 residues in the CDR3. Germline CDR1 is MDHEN and CDR2 is SYDVKM. Complete variable domain (other parts from reference TRBV28 and TRBJ2-7): DVKVTQSSRYLVKRTGEKVFLECVQDMDHENMFWYRQDPGLGLRLIYFSYDVKMKEKGDIPEGYSVSREKKERFSLILESASTNQTSMYLCASSSPSPFGYYEQYFGPGTRLTVT.

This chain links TRBV5-4 with TRBJ1-1, with 10 bases identical to TRBD1. Germline V gives CDR1 SGHNT, CDR2 YYREEE (reference sequence). The CDR3 covers 13 residues. CDR3 sequence (DNA): TGTTCAGGACAGGGGGGAGGTGGGACTGAAGCTTTCTTT. This encodes CSGQGGGGTEAFF.

DNA of the CDR3: TGCGCCAGCAGCTGGCGGACAGGGTACGACGAGCAGTACTTC. It codes for CASSWRTGYDEQYF. The gene calls are TRBV5-1 and TRBJ2-7, with 8 bases fitting TRBD1. CDR3 size: 14 residues. Losses at the gene ends were 3 bases for V and 5 bases for J; bases not matched to a gene: 7. In germline, CDR1 is SGHRS, CDR2 YFSETQ.

The V gene is TRBV11-2, the J gene TRBJ1-2; TRBD1 matches at 7 bases. With V trimmed by 5 bases and J by 3 bases, 15 bases remained unmatched. The V gene's germline CDR1 is SGHAT and CDR2 FQNNGV. CDR3 length equals 17 residues. The CDR3 nucleotides are TGTGCCAGCAGCGGTCGCGACGAGGGGGCGGAGGACTATGGCTACACCTTC. Translating gives CASSGRDEGAEDYGYTF.

The chain has TRBV5-1 and TRBJ1-1, with TRBD1 identical over 9 bases. Unmatched junction bases numbered 10, after V lost 5 bases and J lost 5 bases. Germline values: CDR1 SGHRS, CDR2 YFSETQ. The CDR3 is 15 residues long. CDR3 residues: CASRITGGAKTEAFF. The DNA of the CDR3 is TGCGCCAGCAGAATTACAGGGGGCGCAAAAACTGAAGCTTTCTTT. Using reference TRBV5-1 and TRBJ1-1 for the parts outside the CDR3, the full variable domain is KAGVTQTPRYLIKTRGQQVTLSCSPISGHRSVSWYQQTPGQGLQFLFEYFSETQRNKGNFPGRFSGRQFSNSRSEMNVSTLELGDSALYLCASRITGGAKTEAFFGQGTRLTVV.

V usage is TRBV10-3 and J usage is TRBJ1-1; D is possibly TRBD1 (5 bases). Per the germline V gene, CDR1 is ENHRY and CDR2 is SYGVKD. The CDR3 covers 11 residues. V was trimmed by 10 bases and J by 4 bases, leaving 10 bases between them. Here the CDR3 reads CATMGTTEAFF. The CDR3 nucleotides read TGTGCCACCATGGGGACCACTGAAGCTTTCTTT.

J is TRBJ1-1 and V is TRBV5-5, with D possibly matching TRBD1 (5 bases). This CDR3 contains 16 residues. With 3 bases removed from V and 0 bases from J, the gap between germline ends came to 15 bases. Germline V gene data show CDR1 as SGHKS and CDR2 as YYEKEE (reference sequence). The CDR3 coding sequence is TGTGCCAGCAGCTCGAAGACAGCATCCATGAACACTGAAGCTTTCTTT. This gives the protein CASSSKTASMNTEAFF.

The chain links TRBV6-6 to TRBJ1-1, with D uncertain. V was cut by 10 bases and J by 0 bases, with 9 bases left in between. The CDR3 runs 12 residues. Germline V gene data show CDR1 as MNHNY and CDR2 as SVGAGI (reference sequence). This CDR3 reads CATHSMNTEAFF. Written as DNA, the CDR3 is TGTGCCACCCACAGCATGAACACTGAAGCTTTCTTT.

The chain couples TRBV5-5 to TRBJ1-2, with D perhaps TRBD1 (6 bases). The CDR3 length is 13 residues. Trimming stripped 3 bases from V and 8 bases from J, with 14 bases between. From germline, CDR1 is SGHKS and CDR2 YYEKEE (reference sequence). The CDR3 coding sequence is TGTGCCAGCAGCTCGAATCCGCAGGGGGGCTACACCTTC. This codes for CASSSNPQGGYTF.